Only a few counts were recorded for the clone carrying this TCR beta chain. Antigen unknown. 13 Jbeta primers and 60 Vbeta primers were used for the PCR. Produced via immunoSEQ multiplex PCR; TCRdb's table is partial and in-frame only. The table shows 190,000 or so clones, with 75% to 90% occurring only once. The sample belongs to a study of cytomegalovirus exposure and HLA in healthy donors. Study observations and caveats: It was shown in a later analysis that HLA-associated TCR beta chains were more clonally expanded than other, equally common chains. The analysis excluded some indistinguishable V segments, including TRBV6-2 and TRBV6-3. Accurate HLA-A and HLA-B prediction from TCR beta sequences was reported for most subjects.

CDR3 length: 13 residues. Germline values: CDR1 MDHEN, CDR2 SYDVKM. Trimming pared 2 bases from V and 1 base from J, leaving 6 bases between. The receptor comes from a boy aged 5-17 years in good health and CMV-seronegative. The sample taken for sequencing was PBMCs. The V call is TRBV28, the J call TRBJ2-7; D remains ambiguous. Here the CDR3 DNA reads TGTGCCAGCAGTTTAAGGAGATCCTACGAGCAGTACTTC. It encodes CASSLRRSYEQYF.